This T cell receptor beta chain was found in a study of breast tumors, draining lymph nodes, adjacent tissues. Breast cancer patients provided tissue from their axillary draining lymph nodes. TCRdb recomputed calls from the multiplex PCR reads with MiXCR, one row per CDR3 protein. The data show some 110,000 distinct CDR3 sequences, around 30% seen once. Germline V gene lookup returns CDR1 SNHLY and CDR2 FYNNEI. With 2 bases removed from V and 0 bases from J, the gap between germline ends came to 14 bases. This CDR3 has 17 amino acids. The study, taken as a whole, reports: Tumor T cell lymph node origin was a supported hypothesis, not proven. Data fit most tumor T cells coming from lymph node, expanding in tumor. Compared with lymph nodes, tumors were less diverse; compared with nontumor tissue, more.

This clonotype came up once. Antigen: not known. This receptor was taken from a female donor with breast cancer. Some clones in this sample may be carry-over from other donors' samples. The J gene is TRBJ2-1, the V gene TRBV2, with D possibly called TRBD1 or TRBD2 (5 bases each). Sequenced input: axillary lymph node tissue. CDR3 bases: TGTGCCAGCAGTGAATTGACAGCGGCGAGCTCCTACAATGAGCAGTTCTTC. Its translation: CASSELTAASSYNEQFF.